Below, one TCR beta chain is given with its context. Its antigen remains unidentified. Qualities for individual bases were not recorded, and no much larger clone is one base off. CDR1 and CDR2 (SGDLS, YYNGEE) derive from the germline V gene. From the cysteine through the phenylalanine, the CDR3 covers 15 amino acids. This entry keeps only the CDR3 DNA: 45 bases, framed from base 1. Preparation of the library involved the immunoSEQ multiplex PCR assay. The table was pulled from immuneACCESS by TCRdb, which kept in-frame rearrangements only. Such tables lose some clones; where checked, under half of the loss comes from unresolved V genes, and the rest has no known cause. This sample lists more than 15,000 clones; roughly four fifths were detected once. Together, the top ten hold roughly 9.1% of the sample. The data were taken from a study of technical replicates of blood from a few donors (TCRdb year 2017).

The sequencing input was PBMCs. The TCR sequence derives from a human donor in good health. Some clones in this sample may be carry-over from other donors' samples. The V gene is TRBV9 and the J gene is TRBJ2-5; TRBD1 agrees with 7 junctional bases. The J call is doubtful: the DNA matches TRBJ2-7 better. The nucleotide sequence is TGTGCCAGCAGCGTAGAGGGACAGAGCTCCTACGAGCAGTACTTC. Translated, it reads CASSVEGQSSYEQYF.